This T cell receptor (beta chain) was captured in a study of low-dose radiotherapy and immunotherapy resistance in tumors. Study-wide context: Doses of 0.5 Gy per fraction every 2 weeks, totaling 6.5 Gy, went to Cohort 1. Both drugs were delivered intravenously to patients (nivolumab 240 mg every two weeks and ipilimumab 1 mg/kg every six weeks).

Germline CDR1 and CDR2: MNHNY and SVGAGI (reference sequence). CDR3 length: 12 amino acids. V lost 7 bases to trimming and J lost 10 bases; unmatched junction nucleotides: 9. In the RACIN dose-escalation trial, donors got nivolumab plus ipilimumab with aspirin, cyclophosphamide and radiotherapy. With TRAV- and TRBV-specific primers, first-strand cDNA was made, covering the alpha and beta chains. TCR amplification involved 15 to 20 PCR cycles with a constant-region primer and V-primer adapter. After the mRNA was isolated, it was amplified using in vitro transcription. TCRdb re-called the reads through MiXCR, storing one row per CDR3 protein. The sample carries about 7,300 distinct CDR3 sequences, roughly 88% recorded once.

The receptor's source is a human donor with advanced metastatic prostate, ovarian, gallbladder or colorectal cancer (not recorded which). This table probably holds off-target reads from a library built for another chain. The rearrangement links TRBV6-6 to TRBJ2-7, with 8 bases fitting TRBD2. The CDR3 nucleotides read TGTGCCAGCACCCGGGGGGGAGACTTTCAGTACTTC. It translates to CASTRGGDFQYF.